Presented here are 26 T cell receptor beta chains from one specimen sequenced in a study of CD8+ T cells in alopecia areata (dated by TCRdb to 2016 to 2019). The library was built by means of the immunoSEQ multiplex PCR assay. For TCR sequencing, RNA was extracted from every sample and reverse transcribed into cDNA to serve as template. What TCRdb holds here is the immuneACCESS table cut down to in-frame rearrangements. Part of the clones is not present; checked against another copy, under half of the missing clones reflect an unresolved V gene, and the others are unexplained. Listed for this sample are over 100,000 clones, none observed only a single time. The ten largest account for 15% to 20% of the sample. Sequenced material: lesional skin. All receptors derive from a C3H/HeJ mouse with alopecia areata. This mouse strain bears the MHC haplotype H2-k.

This clone has a handful of counts. The gene names given are mouse names. Coverage ceases 4 residues before the CDR3 finishes, and the germline J gene fills in the end. The rearrangement joins TRBV13-3 to TRBJ2-1, with D perhaps matching TRBD2 (6 bases). The CDR3 spans 16 residues. Trimming cost V 0 bases and J 0 bases, with 10 bases left between them. CDR1 is NNHDY and CDR2 is SYVADS in the germline V gene. The DNA read from the CDR3 is TGTGCCAGCAGTGATGCCCGGGGGGTTAACTATGCT. Translating it yields CASSDARGVNYA. The CDR3 reads in full as CASSDARGVNYAEQFF.

This clone was seen a few times. The genes and germline here are from mouse. The CDR3 end is not reached by the read, which stops 4 residues before it; the germline J gene fills it in. V is TRBV13-3 and J is TRBJ2-1; D perhaps matches TRBD1 (6 bases). The germline V and J ends were trimmed by 3 bases and 6 bases, with 13 bases remaining between them. CDR1 NNHDY and CDR2 SYVADS come from the germline V gene. The CDR3 runs to 14 residues. The CDR3 spells CASSAQGRGAEQFF. The covered CDR3 bases are TGTGCCAGCAGTGCGCAGGGGCGGGGTGCT.

A note on this clone: Genes and germline come from the mouse. Read sequence stops 4 residues before the CDR3 end, and the germline J gene provides the missing end. The chain is built from TRBV13-3 and TRBJ1-1; 7 positions agree with TRBD1. V was clipped by 1 base and J by 4 bases; unmatched bases: 7. The CDR3 spans 15 residues. Germline loops: CDR1 NNHDY, CDR2 SYVADS. The CDR3 bases that were read are TGTGCCAGCAGTGATAAAGAGGGGGCTGTCACA. Its protein is CASSDKEGAVT. The entire CDR3 is CASSDKEGAVTEVFF.

This clone was counted ten times or more. The germline and genes are mouse ones. The CDR3 goes on 4 residues after the read ends, and that part is filled in from the germline J gene. The genes are TRBV13-3 and TRBJ1-4; TRBD1 matches 8 bases. From germline, CDR1 is NNHDY and CDR2 SYVADS. The CDR3 loop spans 15 amino acids. V was pared by 2 bases and J by 5 bases, with 5 bases of the junction left unmatched. CDR3 sequence reads: CASSETDRANERLFF. The CDR3 DNA, read in part, is TGTGCCAGCAGTGAAACGGACAGGGCGAACGAA.

This clone was observed a few times. Genes and germline are mouse. The DNA ends 4 residues before the CDR3 does, and the rest of the CDR3 is filled in from the germline J gene. The chain employs TRBV19 and TRBJ2-1; TRBD1 matches at 9 bases. This CDR3 contains 16 residues. Germline CDR1 reads FNHDT; CDR2 reads SITEND (reference sequence). The CDR3 sequence: CASSIEQGAREAEQFF. CDR3 DNA, as far as it was read: TGTGCCAGCAGTATAGAACAGGGGGCGCGGGAAGCT.

As to this clone: All gene names here are mouse names. The missing CDR3 end, 4 residues past where the read stops, is filled in from the germline J gene. This rearrangement joins TRBV16 to TRBJ2-3, with D maybe TRBD1 (5 bases). Trimming took off 3 bases at V and 0 bases at J, with 10 bases between the two ends. The CDR3 loop spans 15 amino acids. In germline, CDR1 is SGHSA, CDR2 FRNQAP. CDR3 DNA (partial): TGTGCAAGCAGCTTTGGACAAGCTAGTGCAGAA. It codes for CASSFGQASAE. In full, the CDR3 is CASSFGQASAETLYF.

In regard to this clone: Any gene name here is a mouse gene name. The observed sequence ends 4 residues before the CDR3 terminus, with the missing tail filled in from the germline J gene. The chain carries TRBV1 and TRBJ2-7, with unresolved D. With 1 base removed from V and 3 bases from J, the gap between germline ends came to 10 bases. CDR1 NSQYPW and CDR2 LRSPGD come from the germline V gene (reference sequence). The CDR3 has 14 residues. CDR3 DNA (partial): TGCACCTGCAGTGCAGGAGCTGGTCTCTAT. Translation gives CTCSAGAGLY. The CDR3 in full is CTCSAGAGLYEQYF. Together with reference TRBV1 and TRBJ2-7, the CDR3 gives the full variable domain: VTLLEQNPRWRLVPRGQAVNLRCILKNSQYPWMSWYQQDLQKQLQWLFTLRSPGDKEVKSLPGADYLATRVTDTELRLQVANMSQGRTLYCTCSAGAGLYEQYFGPGTRLTVL.

This clone has more than one count but fewer than ten. The gene names here belong to mouse. The read ends 4 residues shy of where the CDR3 ends; the end is completed using the germline J gene. The gene calls are TRBV13-1 and TRBJ2-7; 8 bases align to TRBD2. Germline V gene sequence: CDR1 NSHNY, CDR2 SYGAGN. The CDR3 runs 14 residues. CDR3 loop: CASSDELGVYEQYF. The CDR3 bases that were read are TGTGCCAGCAGTGATGAACTGGGGGTTTAT.

Remarks on this clone: Gene names follow the mouse nomenclature. The CDR3 extends 4 residues past the end of the read, so its final part is completed from the germline J gene. This rearrangement joins TRBV1 to TRBJ1-1, with a possible D match to TRBD1 (6 bases). The CDR3 is made up of 15 amino acids. Trimming cost V 2 bases and J 1 base, with 11 bases left between them. The germline V gene encodes CDR1 NSQYPW and CDR2 LRSPGD (reference sequence). The DNA read from the CDR3 is TGCACCTGCAGTGCACCCCCGGACAGAAACACA. Translating gives CTCSAPPDRNT. The whole CDR3 region reads CTCSAPPDRNTEVFF.

As concerns this clone: Gene and germline names: mouse. The read ends 4 residues early relative to the CDR3; the germline J gene fills the gap. This chain joins TRBV3 and TRBJ2-5; 8 bases agree with TRBD1. The V and J ends lost 5 bases and 1 base, in that order; junction bases with no gene match: 2. This CDR3 region has 14 residues. Germline lookup yields CDR1 SNHLY and CDR2 FYNGKV (reference sequence). The DNA read from the CDR3 is TGTGCCAGCAGCCCACAGGGGGACCAAGAC. Its protein is CASSPQGDQD. In full, the CDR3 reads CASSPQGDQDTQYF.

This clone was seen more than once but under ten times. Gene names refer to mouse genes. The CDR3 extends 4 residues past the end of the read, so its final part is completed from the germline J gene. The genes are TRBV1 and TRBJ2-5; 8 nucleotides agree with TRBD2. V lost 8 bases, J lost 1 base, and 2 bases stayed unmatched. Germline V gives CDR1 NSQYPW, CDR2 LRSPGD (reference sequence). CDR3 size: 13 residues. CDR3 loop: CTCLTGDQDTQYF. The CDR3 DNA, read in part, is TGCACCTGCCTGACTGGGGACCAAGAC.

With respect to this clone: TCRdb's protein and the translated DNA diverge at residue 9; the protein reported here is the translation of the DNA. Gene and germline names: mouse. CDR3 region: CASRQTGNTLYF. The part of the CDR3 DNA that was read is TGTGCCAGCAGACAGACTGGAAATACG. The rearrangement uses TRBV13-3 and TRBJ1-3; unclear D gene. The read comes to an end 3 residues before the CDR3 does, leaving the germline J gene to fill in the end. CDR1 is NNHDY and CDR2 is SYVADS in the germline V gene. There are 12 residues in the CDR3. V dropped 5 bases and J dropped 2 bases, with 5 bases sitting between them.

Remarks on this clone: Gene labels here are mouse ones. The read finishes 4 residues shy of the CDR3 end, and the germline J gene is used to complete it. The chain joins TRBV19 to TRBJ2-3; TRBD2 matches 8 bases. V lost 4 bases to trimming and J lost 0 bases; unmatched junction nucleotides: 4. The CDR3 covers 15 residues. The V gene's germline CDR1 is FNHDT and CDR2 SITEND (reference sequence). The CDR3 bases that were read are TGTGCCAGCAGTTCCTGGGGGGAAAGTGCAGAA. This gives the protein CASSSWGESAE. The whole CDR3 sequence is CASSSWGESAETLYF.

Comments on this clone: Germline and genes here are mouse. The read halts 4 residues ahead of the CDR3 end, with the missing end drawn from the germline J gene. The chain carries TRBV16 and TRBJ1-1, with unresolved D. The CDR3 covers 14 residues. From germline, CDR1 is SGHSA and CDR2 FRNQAP. V gave up 5 bases and J gave up 0 bases, with 10 bases separating them. CDR3 bases read: TGTGCAAGCAGCCCAGGAGATGCAAACACA. Translating it yields CASSPGDANT. Given in full, the CDR3 is CASSPGDANTEVFF.

A few counts support this clone. Gene names and germline match the mouse. Read data end 4 residues before the CDR3 end; the end is taken from the germline J gene. The J gene is TRBJ2-1, the V gene TRBV13-3, with 8 nucleotides matching TRBD2. The CDR3 runs to 14 residues. The V and J ends lost 5 bases and 4 bases, in that order; junction bases with no gene match: 5. Germline V gene lookup returns CDR1 NNHDY and CDR2 SYVADS. The covered CDR3 bases are TGTGCCAGCAGGTACTGGGGGACATATGCT. Protein: CASRYWGTYA. The entire CDR3 is CASRYWGTYAEQFF.

About this clone itself: Any gene name here is a mouse gene name. The CDR3 DNA, read in part, is TGCACCTGCAGTGCAGCCCAGGACTGGGGTACCTATGCT. This gives the protein CTCSAAQDWGTYA. The entire CDR3 is CTCSAAQDWGTYAEQFF. V and J are TRBV1 and TRBJ2-1, with 9 nucleotides matching TRBD2. Read coverage stops 4 residues before the CDR3 terminus; the germline J gene supplies the remainder. This CDR3 region has 17 residues. From germline, CDR1 is NSQYPW and CDR2 LRSPGD (reference sequence). Unmatched junction bases numbered 7, after V lost 1 base and J lost 3 bases.

This clone has only a few counts. The gene symbols are mouse symbols. Coverage ceases 4 residues before the CDR3 finishes, and the germline J gene fills in the end. The chain employs TRBV17 and TRBJ2-3; the D gene is possibly TRBD2 (5 bases). CDR1 and CDR2 from the germline V gene are MNHDT and YYDKIL. The V end lost 3 bases, the J end lost 1 base, and 14 bases lay between the germline ends. The CDR3 consists of 16 residues. The CDR3 spells CASSSKWGGGAETLYF. CDR3 DNA (partial): TGTGCTAGCAGTAGTAAGTGGGGAGGAGGTGCAGAA. The entire variable domain, with the rest obtained from reference TRBV17 and TRBJ2-3, is as follows: DTTVKQNPRYKLARVGKPVNLICSQTMNHDTMYWYQKKPNQAPKLLLFYYDKILNREADTFEKFQSSRPNNSFCSLYIGSAGLEYSAMYLCASSSKWGGGAETLYFGSGTRLTVL.

As to this clone: The translated DNA and TCRdb's protein are not identical at residue 11; the protein here was translated from the DNA. Germline and genes: mouse. The CDR3 loop is CTCSAPKYNSPLYF. CDR3 DNA, as far as it was read: TGCACCTGCAGTGCCCCAAAATATAATTCGCCC. The rearrangement joins TRBV1 to TRBJ1-6; D gene uncertain. The CDR3 extends 3 residues past the end of the read, so its final part is completed from the germline J gene. TRBJ1-6 is an ORF for which the function is uncertain. V shed 3 bases and J shed 4 bases, with 7 bases lying between them. The length of the CDR3 is 14 residues. Germline CDR1 and CDR2: NSQYPW and LRSPGD (reference sequence).

The table lists this clone with a few counts. Each gene name is a mouse one. The CDR3 end is not reached by the read, which stops 4 residues before it; the germline J gene fills it in. The rearrangement links TRBV1 to TRBJ1-2; 7 nucleotides align to TRBD1. Losses at the gene ends were 3 bases for V and 0 bases for J; bases not matched to a gene: 4. Germline loops: CDR1 NSQYPW, CDR2 LRSPGD (reference sequence). The CDR3 is 15 amino acids. The CDR3 bases that were read are TGCACCTGCAGTGCCTCGACAGGGCCAAACTCC. Translation gives CTCSASTGPNS. The CDR3 reads in full as CTCSASTGPNSDYTF.

Details on this clone: At residue 11, the TCRdb protein and translated DNA are inconsistent; the protein given comes from the DNA. Gene names refer to mouse genes. Read data end 3 residues before the CDR3 end; the end is taken from the germline J gene. The chain recombines TRBV1 with TRBJ1-6; TRBD1 might be the D (5 bases). TRBJ1-6 is assigned to the ORF class and has an uncertain function. The CDR3 is 14 amino acids. Between the trimmed V and J ends, which lost 8 bases and 7 bases, there was a span of 15 bases. In germline, CDR1 is NSQYPW, CDR2 LRSPGD (reference sequence). Incomplete CDR3 DNA: TGCACCTGCCGGGGGGGAGGAGGGAATTCGCCC. This sequence encodes CTCRGGGGNSP. The whole CDR3 region reads CTCRGGGGNSPLYF.

This clone was seen repeatedly, ten times or more. Mouse names are used for the genes. The read ends 4 residues early relative to the CDR3; the germline J gene fills the gap. Other DNA sequences within the sample encode an identical CDR3. V gene TRBV1 combines with J gene TRBJ2-1; 10 nucleotides match TRBD1. Germline V gives CDR1 NSQYPW, CDR2 LRSPGD (reference sequence). The V segment lost 0 bases and the J segment 4 bases; nucleotides outside the gene matches: 3. The CDR3 has 16 residues. The CDR3 sequence: CTCSADRDRGYAEQFF. The sequenced CDR3 bases are TGCACCTGCAGTGCAGACAGGGACAGGGGATATGCT.

This clone was seen more than once but under ten times. Any gene name here is a mouse gene name. The CDR3 goes on 4 residues after the read ends, and that part is filled in from the germline J gene. V is TRBV17 and J is TRBJ2-7; D gene unclear. The CDR3 sequence is 12 residues long. The V gene's germline CDR1 is MNHDT and CDR2 YYDKIL. CDR3 amino acids: CASSRDKYEQYF. CDR3 DNA, as far as it was read: TGTGCTAGCAGTCGTGACAAATAT.

This clone has more than one count but fewer than ten. Genes and germline come from the mouse. The read ends 4 residues early relative to the CDR3; the germline J gene fills the gap. The chain has TRBV13-3 and TRBJ2-1; possibly TRBD1 for D (5 bases). The CDR3 extends over 14 amino acids. Trimming shortened V by 5 bases and J by 3 bases, and 12 bases separated the two germline ends. The V gene's germline CDR1 is NNHDY and CDR2 SYVADS. CDR3 sequence reads: CASRDSGSYAEQFF. Partial CDR3 DNA: TGTGCCAGCAGGGATTCAGGGAGCTATGCT.

This clone came up a few times. The gene names given are mouse names. The CDR3 goes on 4 residues after the read ends, and that part is filled in from the germline J gene. V gene TRBV13-3 combines with J gene TRBJ2-3; TRBD1 might be the D (6 bases). V was shortened by 4 bases and J by 3 bases, with 12 bases between the two germline ends. CDR1 is NNHDY, CDR2 SYVADS, per germline. The CDR3 spans 14 residues. The covered CDR3 bases are TGTGCCAGCAGTTACAGGGAAGGAGCAGAA. Its translation is CASSYREGAE. The CDR3 as a whole reads CASSYREGAETLYF.

This clone was detected only a few times. Genes and germline are mouse. The CDR3 end lies 4 residues beyond the end of the read and is filled in from the germline J gene. The chain couples TRBV1 to TRBJ2-3; 10 bases align to TRBD2. CDR3 size: 17 residues. Per germline, CDR1 NSQYPW and CDR2 LRSPGD (reference sequence). V shed 0 bases, J shed 2 bases, and the junction held 5 bases outside the gene matches. The CDR3 sequence is CTCSADRLGGFAETLYF. CDR3 DNA, as far as it was read: TGCACCTGCAGTGCAGATAGACTGGGGGGTTTTGCAGAA.

There are a few counts of this clone. Mouse gene names and germline throughout. Coverage ceases 4 residues before the CDR3 finishes, and the germline J gene fills in the end. The J gene is TRBJ2-5, the V gene TRBV1, with D tentatively TRBD2 (6 bases). This CDR3 is 14 amino acids long. Germline values: CDR1 NSQYPW, CDR2 LRSPGD (reference sequence). The covered CDR3 bases are TGCACCTGCAGTGCTTGGGGGAGGCCAGAC. Translated, it gives CTCSAWGRPD. The entire CDR3 reads CTCSAWGRPDTQYF.